The source of this T cell receptor (beta chain) is a study of blood T cell repertoires in COVID-19. The method was immunoSEQ multiplex PCR; TCRdb's version includes in-frame clones alone and lacks a portion of them. Of hundreds of thousands of clones in the sample, 83% are singletons; the top ten hold approximately 9%. This CDR3 is 12 amino acids long. Germline V gene data show CDR1 as PRHDT and CDR2 as FYEKMQ (reference sequence). The V and J ends lost 4 bases and 11 bases respectively, with 14 bases between them. The receptor was derived from a woman aged 50 to 60 who had recovered from COVID-19. The source material was peripheral blood. The chain has TRBV13 and TRBJ2-5; tentative D call: TRBD2 (6 bases). CDR3 DNA sequence: TGTGCCAGCAGCTGGGGGGACCGCCAGCAGTACTTC. Encoded protein: CASSWGDRQQYF. The variable domain in full, completed from reference TRBV13 and TRBJ2-5, reads AAGVIQSPRHLIKEKRETATLKCYPIPRHDTVYWYQQGPGQDPQFLISFYEKMQSDKGSIPDRFSAQQFSDYHSELNMSSLELGDSALYFCASSWGDRQQYFGPGTRLLVL.